The 3 T cell receptor beta chains presented below share a single source sample, sequenced in a study of blood T cell repertoires in COVID-19. Data came from immunoSEQ multiplex PCR; TCRdb stores just in-frame clones and leaves some out. This table has hundreds of thousands of clones, around 86% appearing once. Sequencing was carried out using peripheral blood. These receptors were obtained from a woman in her thirties with active or convalescent COVID-19.

V and J are TRBV12-3 or TRBV12-4 and TRBJ2-5; perhaps TRBD1 as D (6 bases). Trimming stripped 3 bases from V and 5 bases from J, with 7 bases between. The length of the CDR3 is 12 residues. As DNA, the CDR3 is TGTGCCAGCAGTTTTAGGGGGGAGACCCAGTACTTC. Its protein is CASSFRGETQYF.

The DNA for the CDR3 is TGTGCTAGTGGTTTGCAAGACAGGGTATTGGCTGAAGCTTTCTTT. It translates to CASGLQDRVLAEAFF. The chain couples TRBV12-5 to TRBJ1-1; 7 bases map to TRBD1. With V trimmed by 2 bases and J by 6 bases, 9 bases remained unmatched. There are 15 residues in the CDR3. Germline V gene sequence: CDR1 LGHNT, CDR2 FRNRAP.

This clone was detected a few times. The V gene is TRBV3-1 (or the pseudogene TRBV3-2), the J gene TRBJ2-3; 13 bases match TRBD2. The CDR3 contains 16 residues. Germline CDR1 and CDR2: LGHDT and YNNKEL (reference sequence). With 4 bases clipped from V and 4 bases from J, the junction kept 5 bases outside the gene matches. CDR3 DNA sequence: TGTGCCAGCAGCCTCTGGACTAGCGGGGGTTCAGATACGCAGTATTTT. Residues: CASSLWTSGGSDTQYF.